Described below is a single TCR beta chain sequence and its context. The Seattle patients joined while their infection was active and were tracked longitudinally afterward. Authors' analysis steps: Researchers report that nucleated cell counts were estimated from reference gene primer amplification. Profiling relied on immunoSEQ multiplex PCR, and the TCRdb table lists in-frame clones only, not all of them. V, J and clone size derive from that table, while D and trimming were established from the DNA sequence. The sample gives 140,000 to 150,000 clones, 84% of which show up once; 8.5% to 9% is in the top ten. The sample belongs to a study of blood T cell repertoires in COVID-19. Across the study: The United States, Italy and Spain provided the acute and convalescent COVID-19 samples. Nucleic acid was either cDNA or gDNA, and it came from T cells, B-cell-depleted T cells, or PBMCs.

V lost 8 bases, J lost 4 bases, and 19 bases lay in between. The CDR3 is made up of 15 amino acids. Germline-derived CDR1 and CDR2 are SNHLY and FYNNEI. Sequenced material: peripheral blood. The clonotype was recovered from a man aged 25-45 years with COVID-19, enrolled during active disease. The V call is TRBV2, the J call TRBJ2-3; D might be TRBD2 (6 bases). CDR3 amino acids: CASGRRDGSPDTQYF. The CDR3 DNA is TGTGCCAGCGGCCGGCGGGACGGGAGCCCAGATACGCAGTATTTT.